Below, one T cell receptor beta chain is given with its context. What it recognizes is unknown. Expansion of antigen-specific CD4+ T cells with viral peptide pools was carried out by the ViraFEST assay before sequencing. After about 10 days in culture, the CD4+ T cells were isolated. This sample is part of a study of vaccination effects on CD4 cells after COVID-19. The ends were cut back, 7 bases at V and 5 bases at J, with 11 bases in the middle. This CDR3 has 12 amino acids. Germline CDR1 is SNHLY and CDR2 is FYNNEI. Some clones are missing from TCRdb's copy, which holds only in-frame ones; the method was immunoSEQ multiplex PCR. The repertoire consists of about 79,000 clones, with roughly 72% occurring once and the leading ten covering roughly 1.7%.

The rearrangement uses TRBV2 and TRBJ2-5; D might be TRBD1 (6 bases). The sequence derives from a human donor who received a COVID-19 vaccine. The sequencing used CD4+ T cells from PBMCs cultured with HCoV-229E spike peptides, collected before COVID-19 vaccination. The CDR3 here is CASKGDVETQYF. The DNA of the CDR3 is TGTGCCAGCAAGGGGGACGTGGAGACCCAGTACTTC.